This TCR beta chain stems from a study of PD-1 blockade in mismatch repair-deficient tumors. This CDR3 contains 14 residues. Germline V gives CDR1 SQVTM, CDR2 ANQGSEA. The ends lost 7 bases at V and 4 bases at J; junction bases unmatched: 12. The repertoire was sequenced with immunoSEQ multiplex PCR; TCRdb's copy has only in-frame clones and lacks some. This sample has 45,000 to 60,000 clones, with over 65% found just once. The clonotype was recovered from an adult with mismatch repair-deficient cancer. Source: peripheral blood, taken 4 weeks after starting pembrolizumab. V usage is TRBV29-1 and J usage is TRBJ2-7; 8 bases fit TRBD2. The CDR3 nucleotides are TGCAGCGCTACTCCAGGGACTAGTGAGTACGAGCAGTACTTC. Its protein product is CSATPGTSEYEQYF.